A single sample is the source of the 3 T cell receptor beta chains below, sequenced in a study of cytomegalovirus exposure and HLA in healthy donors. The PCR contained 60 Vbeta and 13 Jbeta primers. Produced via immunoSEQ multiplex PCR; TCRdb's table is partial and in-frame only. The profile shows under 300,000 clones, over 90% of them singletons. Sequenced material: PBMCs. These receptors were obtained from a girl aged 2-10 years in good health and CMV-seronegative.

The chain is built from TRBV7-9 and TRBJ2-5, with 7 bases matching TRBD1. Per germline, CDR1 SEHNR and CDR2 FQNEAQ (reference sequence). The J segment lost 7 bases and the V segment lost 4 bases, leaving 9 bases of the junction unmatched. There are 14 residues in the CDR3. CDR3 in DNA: TGTGCCAGCAGCTCCTCCAGGGGGTGGGGGACCCAGTACTTC. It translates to CASSSSRGWGTQYF.

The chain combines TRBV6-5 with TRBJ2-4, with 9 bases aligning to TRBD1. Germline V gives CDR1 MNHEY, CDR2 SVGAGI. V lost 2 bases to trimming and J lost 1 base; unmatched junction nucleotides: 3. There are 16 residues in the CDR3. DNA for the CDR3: TGTGCCAGCAGTTACCAAGGACAGGGGGCCAAAAACATTCAGTACTTC. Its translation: CASSYQGQGAKNIQYF.

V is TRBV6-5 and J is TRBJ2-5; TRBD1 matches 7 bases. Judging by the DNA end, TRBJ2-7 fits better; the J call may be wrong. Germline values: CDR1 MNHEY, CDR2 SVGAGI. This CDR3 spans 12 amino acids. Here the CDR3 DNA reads TGTGCCAGCAGCCCTGGGACAGACGAGCAGTACTTC. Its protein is CASSPGTDEQYF.